The clone carrying this T cell receptor beta chain was seen ten or more times. The antigen is unknown. This record belongs to a study of T cell repertoires in cytomegalovirus infection. V was pared by 6 bases and J by 2 bases, with 10 bases between. The CDR3 is 13 residues long. Germline CDR1 is MNHEY and CDR2 is SMNVEV (reference sequence). One entry per CDR3 protein, called by TCRdb with MiXCR from the reads. The data contain about 920,000 distinct CDR3 sequences, around 31% of them singletons. This rearrangement joins TRBV27 to TRBJ1-1, with D uncertain. The receptor was isolated from a human donor in good health (CMV status not recorded). Some clones in this sample may be carry-over from other donors' samples. This specimen consisted of cultured CD8+ T cells from PBMCs, obtained from culture after CMV antigen stimulation. As DNA, the CDR3 is TGTGCCAGCAGCTTGCTGGGAAACACTGAAGCTTTCTTT. Encoded protein: CASSLLGNTEAFF.